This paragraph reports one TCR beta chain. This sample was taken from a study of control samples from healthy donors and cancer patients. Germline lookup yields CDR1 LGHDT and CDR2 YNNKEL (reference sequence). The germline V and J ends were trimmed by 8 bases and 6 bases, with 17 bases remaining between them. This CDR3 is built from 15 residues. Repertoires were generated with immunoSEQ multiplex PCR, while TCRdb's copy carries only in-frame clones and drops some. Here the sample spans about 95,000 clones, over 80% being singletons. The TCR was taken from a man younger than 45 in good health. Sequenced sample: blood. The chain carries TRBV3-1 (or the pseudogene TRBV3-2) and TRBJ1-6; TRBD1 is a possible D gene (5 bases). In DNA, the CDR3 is TGTGCCAGCTCAGGGCCAGGGACGGGTAATTCACCCCTCCACTTT. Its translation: CASSGPGTGNSPLHF.